This T cell receptor (beta chain) comes out of a study of graft-versus-host responses after intestinal transplantation. Study at large: Each transplant was multivisceral, liver-intestinal, or isolated intestinal. The study gave all recipients anti-thymocyte globulin induction, then tacrolimus and steroids for 2 to 3 years.

Comment on this clone: Its specificity is unknown.

V dropped 9 bases and J dropped 4 bases, with 21 bases sitting between them. The CDR3 is made up of 15 amino acids. Looked up from germline, CDR1 is LNHDA and CDR2 is SQIVND (reference sequence). The method was immunoSEQ multiplex PCR; TCRdb's version includes in-frame clones alone and lacks a portion of them. Among more than 65,000 clones, 75% to 90% were seen once, and the ten largest hold 0.39%. Study-wide findings and caveats: Patients with graft-donor T cell macrochimerism had high graft-versus-host to host-versus-graft clonal ratios in allografts.

The chain has TRBV19 and TRBJ1-1, with D tentatively TRBD1 (5 bases). The sequence was obtained from a human donor who was the organ donor for an intestinal transplant. Here the sequenced sample was unstimulated CD4+ T cells sorted from spleen or lymph node cells, taken before transplant. The CDR3 DNA reads as TGTGCCAGCCCCGACAGTCTAAGAGATAGCACTGAAGCTTTCTTT. This sequence encodes CASPDSLRDSTEAFF.